This T cell receptor (beta chain) is from a study of early T cells in non-severe SARS-CoV-2 infection. The TCR library protocol attached unique molecular identifiers to the individual cDNA molecules. One entry per CDR3 protein results from TCRdb running MiXCR on the 5' RACE reads. Of approximately 76,000 distinct CDR3 sequences in the sample, about 11% were seen once. The table lists this clonotype with a few counts. This CDR3 is 15 amino acids long. Germline-derived CDR1 and CDR2 are MGHRA and YSYEKL. V lost 7 bases, J lost 1 base, and 11 bases lay in between. The V gene is TRBV4-1, the J gene TRBJ1-6; D unclear. The sequencing input was whole blood. This TCR derives from an adult who was a healthcare worker with PCR-confirmed SARS-CoV-2 infection or an uninfected control (not recorded which). The CDR3 region is CASTAPNSYNSPLHF. CDR3 DNA: TGCGCCAGCACAGCACCCAATTCCTATAATTCACCCCTCCACTTT.